The subject of this entry is one T cell receptor (beta chain). Its specificity is not known. This specimen belongs to a study of cytomegalovirus exposure and HLA in healthy donors. The PCR made use of 60 Vbeta and 13 Jbeta primers. Here immunoSEQ multiplex PCR was the method, and the copy in TCRdb shows in-frame clones only, minus some. The table lists approximately 150,000 clones, nearly 70% of them singletons. Germline CDR1 MGHRA, CDR2 YSYEKL. V lost 0 bases to trimming and J lost 5 bases, with 11 bases between them. The CDR3 runs 14 residues. General study findings and limits: Researchers reported in a later analysis that common viral pathogens appeared linked to several top clusters. Accurate HLA-A and HLA-B prediction from TCR beta sequences was reported for most subjects. A link between a missense DCLRE1C variant and TCR beta V- and J-gene trimming emerged from a later analysis.

This sequence joins TRBV4-1 and TRBJ2-7; possibly TRBD1 for D (6 bases). The source of this sequence is a man in his thirties or forties in good health and CMV-seropositive. Material for sequencing was PBMCs. Here the CDR3 reads CASSQEQGIHEQYF. In DNA form, the CDR3 reads TGCGCCAGCAGCCAAGAACAGGGTATCCACGAGCAGTACTTC.